This entry is about one T cell receptor beta chain. Per the original data handling: Nucleated cell counts were estimated from reference gene primer amplification. Assay used: immunoSEQ multiplex PCR; TCRdb lists only in-frame clones, some missing. The V and J calls and clone size are taken from that table; D and trimming were inferred from the DNA. This repertoire shows around 100,000 clones, 87% found once; its top ten account for 15%. Germline V gene data show CDR1 as LGHDT and CDR2 as YNNKEL (reference sequence). The junction had 2 bases not matched to a gene; V was cut back by 1 base and J by 6 bases. The CDR3 spans 14 residues. These data come from a study of blood T cell repertoires in COVID-19. Study as a whole: Specimens from acute and convalescent COVID-19 originated in the United States, Italy and Spain.

The sample taken for sequencing was peripheral blood. This chain uses TRBV3-1 (or the pseudogene TRBV3-2) with TRBJ1-4, with 7 bases fitting TRBD1. This TCR was sampled from a man aged 50-59 years with acute or convalescent COVID-19. The CDR3 coding sequence is TGTGCCAGCAGCCAAGGACAGGGCGATGAAAAACTGTTTTTT. Translating gives CASSQGQGDEKLFF.